The clone carrying this TCR beta chain was counted at least ten times. Its target is unknown. Each CDR3 protein gets one entry after TCRdb re-called the reads with MiXCR. The repertoire has approximately 700,000 distinct CDR3 sequences, about 40% of them found once; the top ten carry under 3%. Germline V gives CDR1 SGHVS, CDR2 FNYEAQ. V lost 5 bases, J lost 0 bases, and 26 bases lay in between. CDR3 length equals 20 residues. The entry originates in a study of T cell repertoires in cytomegalovirus infection. Study-wide background: Indications of both CMV infection and matching HLA type were provided by public TCR beta signatures. Whole-study results and caveats: Ex vivo, HLA-C-restricted CMV-specific TCR beta clonotypes prevailed over the rest of the response. Cumulated frequencies of public TCR beta families served to identify carriers of CMV plus the relevant HLA.

J is TRBJ1-3 and V is TRBV7-6; possibly TRBD1 for D (6 bases). The sequenced material came from PBMCs. The sequence derives from a human donor in good health (CMV status not recorded). Some clones in this sample may be carry-over from other donors' samples. CDR3 protein: CASSLYEQGMGSYSGNTIYF. CDR3 DNA sequence: TGTGCCAGCAGCCTCTACGAGCAGGGGATGGGGAGCTACTCTGGAAACACCATATATTTT.